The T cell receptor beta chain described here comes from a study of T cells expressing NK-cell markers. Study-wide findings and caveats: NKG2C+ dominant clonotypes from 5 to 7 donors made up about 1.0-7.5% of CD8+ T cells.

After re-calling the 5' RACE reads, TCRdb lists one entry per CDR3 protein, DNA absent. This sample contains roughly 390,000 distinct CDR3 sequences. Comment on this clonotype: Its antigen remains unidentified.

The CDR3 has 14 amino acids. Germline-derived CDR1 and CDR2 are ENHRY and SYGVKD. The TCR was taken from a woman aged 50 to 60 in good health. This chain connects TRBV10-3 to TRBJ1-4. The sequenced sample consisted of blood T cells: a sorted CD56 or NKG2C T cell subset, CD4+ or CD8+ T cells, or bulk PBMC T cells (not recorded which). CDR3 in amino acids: CAISVGHLDEKLFF.